The TCR beta chain described here comes from a study of CD8+CD57+ T cells in acquired aplastic anemia. Study context: An average of roughly 3 ug of DNA was obtained from sorted CD4+ and CD8+ cells. Whole-study results and caveats: Patients and controls turned out to have approximately 29 CD8+ CDR3 sequences in common.

The use of genomic DNA as template underpinned the TCR beta VDJ and CDR3 profiling. TCRdb used MiXCR to reprocess the reads, holding one entry per CDR3 protein. The table records about 240,000 distinct CDR3 sequences, around 43% of them present only once. By flow cytometry, patients selected for sequencing had shown an expansion of CD8+CD57+ cells. Receipt of therapy had not occurred in any patient by the time of blood sampling. On this clonotype itself: Its antigen is still unknown.

The CDR3 is 17 residues long. The germline V gene has CDR1 WSHSY and CDR2 SAAADI. Trimming removed 2 bases from V and 2 bases from J, with 17 bases in between. J is TRBJ2-3 and V is TRBV10-2, with D unresolved. The origin of this receptor is a human donor with aplastic anemia. Sequences were obtained from sorted CD4+, CD8+, or CD8+CD57+ T cells (not recorded which) from PBMCs. The CDR3 reads CASSESSRWGPTDTQYF. CDR3 in DNA: TGCGCCAGCAGTGAGAGCAGCAGGTGGGGTCCCACAGATACGCAGTATTTT.